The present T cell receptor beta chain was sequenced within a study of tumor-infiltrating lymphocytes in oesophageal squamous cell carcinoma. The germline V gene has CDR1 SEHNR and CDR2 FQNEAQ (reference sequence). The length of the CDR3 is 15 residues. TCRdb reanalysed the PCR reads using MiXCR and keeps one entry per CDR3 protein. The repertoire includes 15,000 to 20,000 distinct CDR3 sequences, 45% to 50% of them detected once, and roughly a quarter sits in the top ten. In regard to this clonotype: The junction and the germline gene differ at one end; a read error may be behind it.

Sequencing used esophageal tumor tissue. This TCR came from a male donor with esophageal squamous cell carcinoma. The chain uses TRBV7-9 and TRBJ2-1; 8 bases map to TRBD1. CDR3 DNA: TGTGCCAGCAGGCCGGGACAGGCCTCCACCGGGGAGCTGTACTTC. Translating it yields CASRPGQASTGELYF.